This T cell receptor (beta chain) was sequenced for a study of siplizumab effects on memory and regulatory T cells. The study's findings and limits: Alloreactive sequences tracing back to unstimulated CD4+ memory cells fell significantly with siplizumab.

Details on this clone: Its target is not known.

The CDR3 is 12 residues long. With V trimmed by 4 bases and J by 10 bases, 4 bases remained unmatched. CDR1 is SGHTA, CDR2 FQGTGA, per germline. TCRdb's copy holds only in-frame clones and misses some; the assay was immunoSEQ multiplex PCR. The sample carries some 87,000 clones, 70% to 90% recorded once. The chain carries TRBV7-3 and TRBJ2-3; 8 bases map to TRBD1. This clonotype was obtained from a human donor in good health. Sequenced material: CD4+ T cells sorted from blood. Here the CDR3 reads CASSSAGGAQYF. CDR3 in DNA: TGTGCCAGCAGCTCAGCAGGGGGCGCGCAGTATTTT.